The entry below gives a single TCR beta chain sequence along with its context. The sample holds many counts of this clonotype. The antigen it recognizes is unknown. Base qualities were left out, and no much larger clone turns up one base away. Library method: RACE. The data were produced on a NextSeq 500. Library preparation attached unique molecular identifiers to individual cDNA molecules for quantitative, reproducible TCR counting. Each blood RNA sample was used to sequence both TCR alpha and TCR beta chains. The study's own analysis went as follows. Samples had a median of 95,638 TCRs, with a range from about 23,224 to 700,000. The Decombinator software suite was used to annotate V, J and CDR3 in the TCR reads. For the PS versus PT1 abundance plots, all samples were subsampled to the same number of TCRs (28,000). TCRs were defined as expanded if absent before sensitization and observed at least eight times at the 2-week time point. The public reads were run again by TCRdb, first through fastp at Q25 and then through MiXCR, and only productive beta chains were kept. Every distinct CDR3 protein forms one entry, paired with its most common genes and DNA. The V and J calls follow TCRdb's processing rather than the paper's. Across this sample there are about 80,000 distinct CDR3 sequences, with 11% seen only once. 1.6% of the sample comes from the top ten.

This sample was taken from a study of human T cells and chemical hapten exposure (dated by TCRdb to the early 2020s). Broadly, across the study: For sensitization, 2% DPC in acetone was applied to a 2 cm by 2 cm area of upper inner arm skin. Patch tests used Finn chambers with 0.01% DPC on the upper back, scored after 6 days by International Contact Dermatitis Research Group standards. Alopecia areata with under or over 50% scalp involvement, alopecia totalis and alopecia universalis were represented in the patient cohort, which was mostly female. Nearly 30 alopecia patients provided blood for TCR sequencing at one to four time points (pre-sensitization, 2, 6 and 24 weeks). Patient blood was sampled pre-sensitization (week 0) and at 2, 6 and about 24 weeks after DPC sensitization. Libraries were combined into a pool for sequencing, and differences in TCR yield between samples came mainly from small differences in library volumes within the pool. Weekly therapeutic DPC doses were additionally applied to the scalp of patients throughout the roughly 23-week study period. Peripheral blood TCR repertoire changes were tracked in vivo in alopecia patients during primary and secondary sensitization to the hapten diphenylcyclopropenone (DPC).

The paper's findings and limits, for the study overall: Because every patient had alopecia, a presumed autoimmune disease, the patients' immune response might differ from that of healthy individuals. Repeated subsampling changed both the strength of the expansion versus patch-test correlation and the threshold at which the correlation became significant. Compared with pre-sensitization or healthy control sets, expanded TCRs formed significantly more large CDR3 similarity clusters, which is consistent with antigen-driven responses. Patch test score correlated positively with the number of PT1 expanded TCRs, reaching significance at thresholds 8, 16 and 32 but not at 4. DPC sensitization did not change the number of TCRs with a frequency above 1 in 1000, and there was no evidence of changes in global repertoire structure.

The germline V gene supplies CDR1 LGHNA and CDR2 YSLEER. The CDR3 holds 16 amino acids from the cysteine to the phenylalanine. The CDR3 DNA has 48 bases and is translated from base 1. Germline trimming amounts to 1 base on V and 4 bases on J, with 7 as the count of junction bases outside the gene matches. This specimen's time point label, interpreted: patch test 2, 6 weeks after DPC sensitization. What this sample's treatment or condition label stands for: therapeutic diphenylcyclopropenone sensitization with weekly scalp DPC. At each patch-test visit, blood was drawn before the patch test was applied. Patients were eligible if aged 18 to 70, diagnosed with alopecia and judged suitable for DPC therapy, and pregnant patients were excluded. Total RNA was extracted from unfractionated whole blood collected in Tempus Blood RNA tubes.

The chain joins TRBV4-3 to TRBJ2-3, with 8 middle bases fitting TRBD1. The sequencing used whole blood, collected in connection with sensitization to the hapten diphenylcyclopropenone (DPC). The receptor was derived from a man aged 18 to 30 with alopecia areata. Some clones in this sample may be carry-over from other donors' samples. In nucleotide form, the sequence is TGCGCCAGCAGCCAAGGAAGTGGACAGGGTGCAGATACGCAGTATTTT. Its product reads: CASSQGSGQGADTQYF.